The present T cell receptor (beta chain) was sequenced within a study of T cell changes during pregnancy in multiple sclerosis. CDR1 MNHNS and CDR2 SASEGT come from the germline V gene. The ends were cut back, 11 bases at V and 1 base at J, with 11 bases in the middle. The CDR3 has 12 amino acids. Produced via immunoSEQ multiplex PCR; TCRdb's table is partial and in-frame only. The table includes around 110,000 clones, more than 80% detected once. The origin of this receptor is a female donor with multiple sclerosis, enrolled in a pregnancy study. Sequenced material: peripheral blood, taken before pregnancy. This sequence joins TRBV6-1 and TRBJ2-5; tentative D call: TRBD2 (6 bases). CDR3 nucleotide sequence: TGTGCCGGGGGGATTCGCCAAGAGACCCAGTACTTC. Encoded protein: CAGGIRQETQYF.